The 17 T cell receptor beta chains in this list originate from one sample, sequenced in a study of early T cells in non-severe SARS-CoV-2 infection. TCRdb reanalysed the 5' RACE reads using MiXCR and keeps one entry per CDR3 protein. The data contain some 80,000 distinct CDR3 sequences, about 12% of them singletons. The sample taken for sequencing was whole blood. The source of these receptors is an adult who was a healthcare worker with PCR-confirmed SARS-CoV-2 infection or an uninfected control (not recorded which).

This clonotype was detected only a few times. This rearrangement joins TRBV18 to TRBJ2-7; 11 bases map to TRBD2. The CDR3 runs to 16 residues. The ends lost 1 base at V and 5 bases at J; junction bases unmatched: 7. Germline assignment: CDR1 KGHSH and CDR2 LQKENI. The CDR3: CASSPLVTSGKDEQYF. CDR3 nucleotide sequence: TGTGCCAGCTCACCACTAGTGACTAGCGGGAAGGACGAGCAGTACTTC.

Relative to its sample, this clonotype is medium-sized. The CDR3: CASSLGTSGSTDTQYF. The DNA of the CDR3 is TGTGCCAGCAGCTTGGGGACTAGCGGCAGCACAGATACGCAGTATTTT. The chain combines TRBV5-4 with TRBJ2-3, with 10 bases lining up with TRBD2. The CDR3 is made up of 16 amino acids. Trimming cost V 0 bases and J 0 bases; bases outside gene matches: 1. Germline assignment: CDR1 SGHNT and CDR2 YYREEE (reference sequence).

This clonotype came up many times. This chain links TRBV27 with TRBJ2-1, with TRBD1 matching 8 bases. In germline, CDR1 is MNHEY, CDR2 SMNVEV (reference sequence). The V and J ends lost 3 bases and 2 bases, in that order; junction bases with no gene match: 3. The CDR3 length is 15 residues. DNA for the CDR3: TGTGCCAGCAGTTTTCAACAGGGGGCCTACAATGAGCAGTTCTTC. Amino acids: CASSFQQGAYNEQFF.

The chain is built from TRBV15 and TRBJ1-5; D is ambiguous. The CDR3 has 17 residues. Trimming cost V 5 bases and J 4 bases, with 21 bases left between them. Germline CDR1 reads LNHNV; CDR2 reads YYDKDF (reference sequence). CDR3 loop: CATSEDGRGLSNQPQHF. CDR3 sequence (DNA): TGTGCCACCAGCGAAGACGGAAGAGGACTTTCGAATCAGCCCCAGCATTTT. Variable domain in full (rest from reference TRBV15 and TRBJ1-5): DAMVIQNPRYQVTQFGKPVTLSCSQTLNHNVMYWYQQKSSQAPKLLFHYYDKDFNNEADTPDNFQSRRPNTSFCFLDIRSPGLGDTAMYLCATSEDGRGLSNQPQHFGDGTRLSIL.

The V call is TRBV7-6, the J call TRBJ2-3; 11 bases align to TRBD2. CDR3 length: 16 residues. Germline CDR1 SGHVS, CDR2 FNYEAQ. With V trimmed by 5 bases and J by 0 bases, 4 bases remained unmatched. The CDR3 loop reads CASSVLAGESTDTQYF. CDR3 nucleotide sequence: TGTGCCAGCAGCGTACTAGCGGGAGAGAGCACAGATACGCAGTATTTT.

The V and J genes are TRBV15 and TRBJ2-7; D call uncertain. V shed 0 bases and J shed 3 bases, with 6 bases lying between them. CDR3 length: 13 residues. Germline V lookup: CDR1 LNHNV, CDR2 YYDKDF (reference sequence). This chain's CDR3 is CATSREVHYEQYF. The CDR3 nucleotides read TGTGCCACCAGCAGAGAAGTTCACTACGAGCAGTACTTC. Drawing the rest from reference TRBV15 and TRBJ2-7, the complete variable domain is DAMVIQNPRYQVTQFGKPVTLSCSQTLNHNVMYWYQQKSSQAPKLLFHYYDKDFNNEADTPDNFQSRRPNTSFCFLDIRSPGLGDTAMYLCATSREVHYEQYFGPGTRLTVT.

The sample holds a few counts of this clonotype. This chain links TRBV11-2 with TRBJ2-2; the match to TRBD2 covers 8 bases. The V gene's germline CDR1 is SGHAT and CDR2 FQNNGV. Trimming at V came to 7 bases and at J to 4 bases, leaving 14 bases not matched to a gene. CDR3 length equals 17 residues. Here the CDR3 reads CASTPPIGRVPTGELFF. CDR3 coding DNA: TGTGCCAGCACCCCCCCGATCGGGAGGGTTCCCACCGGGGAGCTGTTTTTT.

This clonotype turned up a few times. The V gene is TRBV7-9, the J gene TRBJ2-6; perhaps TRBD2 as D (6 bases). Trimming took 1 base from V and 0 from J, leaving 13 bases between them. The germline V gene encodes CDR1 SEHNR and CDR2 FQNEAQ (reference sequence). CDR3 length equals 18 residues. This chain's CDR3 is CASSLGRETRSGANVLTF. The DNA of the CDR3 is TGTGCCAGCAGCTTAGGGAGGGAGACCCGCTCTGGGGCCAACGTCCTGACTTTC.

Written as DNA, the CDR3 is TGTGCCAGCACCGGTACGGGGCGGTACTACGAGCAGTACTTC. Amino acid sequence: CASTGTGRYYEQYF. The chain combines TRBV28 with TRBJ2-7; D is possibly TRBD1 or TRBD2 (5 bases each). The CDR3 extends over 14 amino acids. Germline V lookup: CDR1 MDHEN, CDR2 SYDVKM. Between the trimmed V and J ends, which lost 7 bases and 3 bases, there was a span of 16 bases. Full variable domain (missing parts from reference TRBV28 and TRBJ2-7): DVKVTQSSRYLVKRTGEKVFLECVQDMDHENMFWYRQDPGLGLRLIYFSYDVKMKEKGDIPEGYSVSREKKERFSLILESASTNQTSMYLCASTGTGRYYEQYFGPGTRLTVT.

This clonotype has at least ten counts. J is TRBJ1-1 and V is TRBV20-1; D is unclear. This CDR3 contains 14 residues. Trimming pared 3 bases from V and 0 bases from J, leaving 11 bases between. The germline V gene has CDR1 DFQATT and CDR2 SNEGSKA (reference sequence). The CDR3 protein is CSASLGTLNTEAFF. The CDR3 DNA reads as TGCAGTGCTAGTTTAGGCACATTGAACACTGAAGCTTTCTTT.

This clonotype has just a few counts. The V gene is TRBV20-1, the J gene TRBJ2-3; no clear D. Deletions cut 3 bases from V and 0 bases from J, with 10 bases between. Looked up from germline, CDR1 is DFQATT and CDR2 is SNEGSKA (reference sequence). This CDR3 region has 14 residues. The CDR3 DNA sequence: TGCAGTGCTAGGGCTCCCGTGAGCACAGATACGCAGTATTTT. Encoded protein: CSARAPVSTDTQYF.

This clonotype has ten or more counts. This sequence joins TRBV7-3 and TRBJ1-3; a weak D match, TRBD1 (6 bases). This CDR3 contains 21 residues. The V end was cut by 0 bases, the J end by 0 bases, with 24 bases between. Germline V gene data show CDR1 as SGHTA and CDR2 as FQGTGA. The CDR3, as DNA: TGTGCCAGCAGCTTAACCCTAACCGCCAGGGGCAAGGCGAGCTCTGGAAACACCATATATTTT. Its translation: CASSLTLTARGKASSGNTIYF.

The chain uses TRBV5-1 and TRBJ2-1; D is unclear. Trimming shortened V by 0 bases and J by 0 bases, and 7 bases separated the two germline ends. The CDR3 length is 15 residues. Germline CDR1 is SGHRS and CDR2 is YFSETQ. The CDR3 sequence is CASSLGPPSYNEQFF. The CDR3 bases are TGCGCCAGCAGCTTGGGACCCCCCTCCTACAATGAGCAGTTCTTC.

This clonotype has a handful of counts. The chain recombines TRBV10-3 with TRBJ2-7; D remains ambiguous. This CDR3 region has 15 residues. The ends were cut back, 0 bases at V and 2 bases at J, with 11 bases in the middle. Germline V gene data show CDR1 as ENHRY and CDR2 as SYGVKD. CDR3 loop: CAISESAGAPYEQYF. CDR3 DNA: TGTGCCATCAGTGAGTCGGCAGGAGCCCCCTACGAGCAGTACTTC.

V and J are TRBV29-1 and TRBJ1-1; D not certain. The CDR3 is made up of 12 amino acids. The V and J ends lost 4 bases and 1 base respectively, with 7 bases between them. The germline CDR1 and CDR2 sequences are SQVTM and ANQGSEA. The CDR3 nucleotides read TGCAGCGTTGTGTCTACGAACACTGAAGCTTTCTTT. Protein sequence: CSVVSTNTEAFF.

CDR3 sequence reads: CASSLASGRVDEQFF. The DNA for the CDR3 is TGCGCCAGCAGCTTGGCTAGCGGGAGAGTCGATGAGCAGTTCTTC. This chain joins TRBV5-1 and TRBJ2-1; 10 nucleotides match TRBD2. The CDR3 is 15 amino acids. Germline trimming cut 0 bases from V and 8 bases from J; bases unmatched to any gene: 5. Germline assignment: CDR1 SGHRS and CDR2 YFSETQ.

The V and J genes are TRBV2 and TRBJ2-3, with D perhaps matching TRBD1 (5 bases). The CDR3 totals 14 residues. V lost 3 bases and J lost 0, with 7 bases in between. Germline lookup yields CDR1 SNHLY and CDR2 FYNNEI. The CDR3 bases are TGTGCCAGCAGTGACAGGGTCAGCACAGATACGCAGTATTTT. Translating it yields CASSDRVSTDTQYF.